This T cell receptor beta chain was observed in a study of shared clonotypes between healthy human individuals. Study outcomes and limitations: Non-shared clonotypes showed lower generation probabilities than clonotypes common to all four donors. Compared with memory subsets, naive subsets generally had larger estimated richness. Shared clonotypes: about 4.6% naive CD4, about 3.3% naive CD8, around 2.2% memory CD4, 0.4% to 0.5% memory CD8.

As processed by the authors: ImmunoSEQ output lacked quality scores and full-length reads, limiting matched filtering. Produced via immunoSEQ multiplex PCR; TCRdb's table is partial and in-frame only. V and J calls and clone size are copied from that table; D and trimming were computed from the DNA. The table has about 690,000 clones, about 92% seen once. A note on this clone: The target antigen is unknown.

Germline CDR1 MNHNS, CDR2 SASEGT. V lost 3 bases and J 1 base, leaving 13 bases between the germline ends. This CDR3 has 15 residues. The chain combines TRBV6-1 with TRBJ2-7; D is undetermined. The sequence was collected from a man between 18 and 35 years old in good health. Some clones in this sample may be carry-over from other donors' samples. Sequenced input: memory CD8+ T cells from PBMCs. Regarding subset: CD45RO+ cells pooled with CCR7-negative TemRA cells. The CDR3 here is CASSESSRYSYEQYF. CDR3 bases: TGTGCCAGCAGTGAGTCTTCCCGGTATTCCTACGAGCAGTACTTC.